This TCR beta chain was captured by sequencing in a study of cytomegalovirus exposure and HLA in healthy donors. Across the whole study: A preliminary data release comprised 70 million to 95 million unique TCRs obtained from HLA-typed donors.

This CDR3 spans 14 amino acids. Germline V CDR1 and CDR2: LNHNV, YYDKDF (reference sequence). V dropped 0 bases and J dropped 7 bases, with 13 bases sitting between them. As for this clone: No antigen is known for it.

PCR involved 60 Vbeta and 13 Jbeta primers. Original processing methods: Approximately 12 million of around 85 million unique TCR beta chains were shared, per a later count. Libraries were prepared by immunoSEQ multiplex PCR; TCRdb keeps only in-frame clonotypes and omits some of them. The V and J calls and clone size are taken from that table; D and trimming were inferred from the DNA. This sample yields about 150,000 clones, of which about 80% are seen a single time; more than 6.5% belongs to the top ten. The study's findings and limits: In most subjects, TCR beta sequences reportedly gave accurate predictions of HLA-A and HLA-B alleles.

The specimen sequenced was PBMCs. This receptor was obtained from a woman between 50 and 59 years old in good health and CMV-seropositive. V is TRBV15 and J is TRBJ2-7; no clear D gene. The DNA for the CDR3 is TGTGCCACCAGCAGAGATCCCGGGTTGGGTGAGCAGTACTTC. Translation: CATSRDPGLGEQYF.